The TCR beta chain described here comes from a study of blood T cell repertoires in COVID-19. Study-wide background: Sample material is recorded as cDNA or gDNA derived from T cells, B-cell-depleted T cells, or PBMCs.

Seattle-derived patients entered the study during active infection and were followed longitudinally. This CDR3 is 14 amino acids long. The V and J ends lost 6 bases and 7 bases, in that order; junction bases with no gene match: 7. From germline, CDR1 is SNHLY and CDR2 FYNNEI. How the authors handled the data: Nucleated cell counts were estimated from reference gene primer amplification. TCRdb's table, derived via immunoSEQ multiplex PCR, lists solely in-frame clones and lacks some. V and J calls and clone size are copied from that table; D and trimming were computed from the DNA. This table has 300,000 to 400,000 clones, 86% appearing once.

The rearrangement uses TRBV2 and TRBJ1-2; 11 nucleotides align to TRBD1. This sequence originates from a woman in her sixties or seventies with COVID-19, enrolled during active disease. Sequenced: peripheral blood. This CDR3 reads CASRAPDRGLGYTF. CDR3 in DNA: TGTGCCAGCAGGGCACCGGACAGGGGGCTTGGCTACACCTTC.